The present entry profiles one T cell receptor (beta chain) with its context. Clones were sequenced by immunoSEQ multiplex PCR, and TCRdb holds only the in-frame ones, with some missing. Of 250,000 to 350,000 clones in the sample, less than 90% were seen once. These data originate in a study of blood T cell repertoires in COVID-19. The length of the CDR3 is 17 residues. The V and J ends lost 2 bases and 1 base respectively, with 17 bases between them. Germline lookup yields CDR1 SSHAT and CDR2 FNYEAQ (reference sequence). While infection was still active, Seattle patients were enrolled and then followed longitudinally.

The material sequenced was peripheral blood. The sequence was obtained from a woman aged 70 to 79 with COVID-19, enrolled during active disease. V gene TRBV7-7 combines with J gene TRBJ2-5, with D tentatively TRBD1 (6 bases). Here the CDR3 DNA reads TGTGCCAGCAGCTTACGGCCCCCGCGGACAGCCCAAGAGACCCAGTACTTC. Translation gives CASSLRPPRTAQETQYF.